These 14 T cell receptor beta chains originate from one sample sequenced in a study of response to subunit inactivated influenza vaccine. One entry per CDR3 protein results from TCRdb running MiXCR on the RT-PCR reads. The sample lists 600,000 to 850,000 distinct CDR3 sequences; about 15% were seen once. The source material was PBMCs from blood, sampled around 15 days before vaccination. The receptors shown here come from a man aged 50-60 years who received an inactivated influenza vaccine.

By share, this clonotype ranks as large. The chain recombines TRBV12-3 or TRBV12-4 with TRBJ2-7, with 14 nucleotides matching TRBD2. The CDR3 has 15 amino acids. Trimming removed 6 bases from V and 8 bases from J; junction bases left unmatched: 9. The CDR3 protein is CASSVGTSGSHKQYF. DNA for the CDR3: TGTGCCAGCAGCGTGGGGACTAGCGGGAGTCATAAGCAGTACTTC.

V gene TRBV6-2 or TRBV6-3 combines with J gene TRBJ2-1, with 10 positions matching TRBD2. J lost 0 bases, V lost 4 bases, and 6 bases had no gene match. Germline values: CDR1 MNHEY, CDR2 SVGEGT. This CDR3 comprises 17 residues. DNA for the CDR3: TGTGCCAGCAGTTCAGATGGACTAGCGGCCTCCTACAATGAGCAGTTCTTC. This sequence encodes CASSSDGLAASYNEQFF.

CDR3 sequence: CASSQDSGGATGELFF. The CDR3 nucleotides are TGTGCCAGCAGCCAAGATAGCGGGGGGGCGACCGGGGAGCTGTTTTTT. The chain recombines TRBV3-1 with TRBJ2-2; 11 bases agree with TRBD2. In germline, CDR1 is LGHDT, CDR2 YNNKEL (reference sequence). V was pared by 0 bases and J by 5 bases, with 2 bases of the junction left unmatched. There are 16 residues in the CDR3.

The V gene is TRBV12-3 or TRBV12-4, the J gene TRBJ1-1; D might be TRBD1 (5 bases). V lost 7 bases, J lost 11 bases, and 20 bases lay in between. There are 13 residues in the CDR3. Here the CDR3 DNA reads TGTGCCAGCACCCTTTACTCAGGGTTGGGTGCTTTCTTT. It encodes CASTLYSGLGAFF.

The rearrangement links TRBV6-5 to TRBJ2-1, with 9 bases identical to TRBD1. V trimming: 5 bases; J trimming: 4 bases; junction bases outside the gene matches: 6. CDR3 size: 15 residues. Germline CDR1 is MNHEY and CDR2 is SVGAGI. CDR3 sequence reads: CASSTRQGGYNEQFF. The CDR3 DNA reads TGTGCCAGCAGTACTAGACAGGGGGGGTACAATGAGCAGTTCTTC.

This clonotype came up many times. The chain recombines TRBV6-5 with TRBJ2-3, with D tentatively TRBD1 or TRBD2 (6 bases each). Germline lookup yields CDR1 MNHEY and CDR2 SVGAGI. Trimming cost V 7 bases and J 6 bases, with 11 bases left between them. The CDR3 is 12 residues long. CDR3 in amino acids: CASIGGGDTQYF. CDR3 nucleotides: TGTGCCAGCATCGGAGGGGGGGATACGCAGTATTTT.

This clonotype was recorded at least ten times. This chain uses TRBV5-1 with TRBJ2-7; D may match TRBD1 or TRBD2 (6 bases each). The germline CDR1 and CDR2 sequences are SGHRS and YFSETQ. There are 14 residues in the CDR3. V was pared by 5 bases and J by 2 bases, with 14 bases between. CDR3 coding DNA: TGCGCCAGCAGTGCGTCGGGGGCGACCTACGAGCAGTACTTC. It is translated as CASSASGATYEQYF. Full variable domain (rest looked up from reference TRBV5-1 and TRBJ2-7): KAGVTQTPRYLIKTRGQQVTLSCSPISGHRSVSWYQQTPGQGLQFLFEYFSETQRNKGNFPGRFSGRQFSNSRSEMNVSTLELGDSALYLCASSASGATYEQYFGPGTRLTVT.

In this sample, this clonotype turned up a few times. The V call is TRBV12-3 or TRBV12-4, the J call TRBJ2-1, with a tentative D call TRBD2 (5 bases). V gave up 5 bases and J gave up 6 bases, with 17 bases separating them. The CDR3 extends over 15 amino acids. CDR3 nucleotides: TGTGCCAGCAGTACAAATAACGGGAATTTCAATGAGCAGTTCTTC. This codes for CASSTNNGNFNEQFF.

This chain uses TRBV4-1 with TRBJ2-3, with D perhaps TRBD2 (6 bases). The germline V gene has CDR1 MGHRA and CDR2 YSYEKL. The length of the CDR3 is 17 residues. Trimming shortened V by 2 bases and J by 4 bases, and 19 bases separated the two germline ends. This chain's CDR3 is CASSQSPRRRGADTQYF. For the CDR3, the DNA is TGCGCCAGCAGCCAATCCCCAAGACGGAGGGGCGCAGATACGCAGTATTTT.

This clonotype was found many times. The rearrangement uses TRBV2 and TRBJ2-5, with no clear D. Trimming shortened V by 6 bases and J by 2 bases, and 7 bases separated the two germline ends. The CDR3 is 12 amino acids. Per the germline V gene, CDR1 is SNHLY and CDR2 is FYNNEI. The CDR3 nucleotides read TGTGCCAGCAGGGGTCAACAAGAGACCCAGTACTTC. Encoded protein: CASRGQQETQYF.

This clonotype was counted between two and nine times. This sequence joins TRBV7-9 and TRBJ2-7, with D perhaps assigned TRBD1 or TRBD2 (5 bases each). CDR3 length equals 17 residues. The V and J ends lost 4 bases and 0 bases respectively, with 19 bases between them. Germline V gives CDR1 SEHNR, CDR2 FQNEAQ (reference sequence). This chain's CDR3 is CASSSGTHEGLSYEQYF. In DNA form, the CDR3 reads TGTGCCAGCAGCTCAGGGACCCACGAAGGACTCTCCTACGAGCAGTACTTC.

V usage is TRBV11-2 and J usage is TRBJ2-1; 11 bases line up with TRBD2. The germline V gene encodes CDR1 SGHAT and CDR2 FQNNGV. This CDR3 spans 19 amino acids. V lost 1 base to trimming and J lost 0 bases; unmatched junction nucleotides: 8. The CDR3 DNA is TGTGCCAGCAGCTTAGTATCGGGACTAGCGGCAAGCTCCTACAATGAGCAGTTCTTC. This encodes CASSLVSGLAASSYNEQFF.

There are a few counts of this clonotype. The chain joins TRBV10-3 to TRBJ2-2; possible D gene TRBD2, 6 bases. This CDR3 spans 15 amino acids. Germline V gene sequence: CDR1 ENHRY, CDR2 SYGVKD. V was trimmed by 10 bases and J by 4 bases, leaving 19 bases between them. The CDR3 spells CATLSRGRTTGELFF. For the CDR3, the DNA is TGTGCCACCCTCTCCCGGGGGAGGACCACCGGGGAGCTGTTTTTT.

The chain recombines TRBV4-2 with TRBJ2-5, with D unclear. This CDR3 region has 14 residues. From germline, CDR1 is LGHNA and CDR2 YNFKEQ. Trimming removed 4 bases at V and 0 bases at J, with 9 bases between. The CDR3 protein is CASSPPSDQETQYF. The CDR3 region has the DNA TGTGCCAGCAGCCCCCCCTCAGACCAAGAGACCCAGTACTTC.